Shown below are 13 T cell receptor beta chains from a single sample sequenced in a study of blood T cells in healthy people across ages. Combining a sample-barcoded 5' primer with a J-beta primer mix, a second PCR ran for 7 to 11 cycles. TCRdb processed the 5' RACE reads anew with MiXCR; each CDR3 protein has one entry. The sample records about 570,000 distinct CDR3 sequences, roughly a quarter being singletons. Separately, the same data were catalogued under a study of T cells of mothers and their children.

The specimen was blood. These receptors were obtained from a boy between 2 and 10 years old in good health.

The chain is built from TRBV6-1 and TRBJ2-5, with D perhaps TRBD1 (5 bases). V gave up 6 bases and J gave up 2 bases, with 7 bases separating them. The germline V gene encodes CDR1 MNHNS and CDR2 SASEGT. This CDR3 spans 12 amino acids. CDR3 loop: CASSRVQETQYF. CDR3 sequence (DNA): TGTGCCAGCAGCAGGGTACAAGAGACCCAGTACTTC.

In this sample, this clonotype turned up a few times. V usage is TRBV10-3 and J usage is TRBJ1-3; the match to TRBD1 covers 9 bases. CDR3 length: 14 residues. Trimming cost V 6 bases and J 7 bases; bases outside gene matches: 7. Germline assignment: CDR1 ENHRY and CDR2 SYGVKD. The CDR3 bases are TGTGCCATCAGAGGGACAGGGCCGGAGAACACCATATATTTT. Translated, it gives CAIRGTGPENTIYF.

This clonotype occurred once. This rearrangement joins TRBV20-1 to TRBJ1-2; D gene unclear. Per the germline V gene, CDR1 is DFQATT and CDR2 is SNEGSKA (reference sequence). V lost 2 bases, J lost 3 bases, and 4 bases lay in between. CDR3 size: 11 residues. The DNA of the CDR3 is TGCAGTGCTAGAACACACTATGGCTACACCTTC. This translates into CSARTHYGYTF.

The V gene is TRBV15, the J gene TRBJ2-5; the D gene is possibly TRBD1 (6 bases). Gene TRBJ2-1 matches the end of the DNA better, so the J call may be wrong. Germline CDR1 is LNHNV and CDR2 is YYDKDF (reference sequence). CDR3 length: 14 residues. This CDR3 is CATRTGHYYNEQFF. DNA of the CDR3: TGTGCCACCAGAACAGGGCACTACTACAATGAGCAGTTCTTC.

This clonotype was seen a handful of times. The rearrangement links TRBV10-3 to TRBJ2-7; D uncertain. The CDR3 consists of 14 residues. CDR1 is ENHRY and CDR2 is SYGVKD in the germline V gene. Trimming cost V 0 bases and J 1 base, with 7 bases left between them. The CDR3 here is CAISESEISYEQYF. The CDR3 region has the DNA TGTGCCATCAGTGAGTCCGAGATTTCCTACGAGCAGTACTTC.

On this clonotype: A junction end diverges from the germline sequence, so it may reflect a read error. The chain joins TRBV7-9 to TRBJ1-2; TRBD1 is a possible D gene (6 bases). CDR3 length: 12 amino acids. The germline V gene encodes CDR1 SEHNR and CDR2 FQNEAQ (reference sequence). DNA for the CDR3: TGTGCCAGCAGCTTAGGACAGGCCATCCTGTGCTTC. Protein sequence: CASSLGQAILCF.

This clonotype has at least ten counts. This may come from a read error, since a much larger clone is one base off. The V gene is TRBV7-2, the J gene TRBJ2-6; no definite D call. V was shortened by 1 base and J by 0 bases, with 4 bases between the two germline ends. This CDR3 spans 15 amino acids. CDR1 is SGHTA, CDR2 FQGNSA, per germline. CDR3 coding DNA: TGTGCCAGCAGCTTAGACATCTCTGGGGCCAACGTCCTGACTTTC. It encodes CASSLDISGANVLTF.

This clonotype was detected a few times. The V and J genes are TRBV12-3 or TRBV12-4 and TRBJ2-5, with 10 bases matching TRBD2. The tail of the sequence fits TRBJ2-7 better, so the J call may be wrong. CDR3 length: 15 residues. CDR3 loop: CASSLASGSRNEQYF. DNA for the CDR3: TGTGCCAGCAGTTTGGCTAGCGGGAGTAGGAACGAGCAGTACTTC.

In the case of this clonotype: As the CDR3 is not closed by the conserved phenylalanine or tryptophan, this likely results from a read error. The chain links TRBV30 to TRBJ1-6; D unclear. The CDR3 runs 12 residues. CDR1 and CDR2 (germline): GTSNPN, SVGIG (reference sequence). V lost 2 bases, J lost 6 bases, and 5 bases lay in between. CDR3 loop: CAWSRRNSPLHL. The CDR3 DNA is TGTGCCTGGAGTCGGCGTAATTCACCCCTCCACCTT.

In DNA form, the CDR3 reads TGTGCCAGCAGCGACAGCAGCTACACCTTC. Translating gives CASSDSSYTF. The J gene is TRBJ1-2, the V gene TRBV2, with D possibly matching TRBD1 (5 bases). The CDR3 has 10 amino acids. Germline-derived CDR1 and CDR2 are SNHLY and FYNNEI. The germline V and J ends were trimmed by 6 bases and 9 bases, with 8 bases remaining between them.

The V and J genes are TRBV24-1 and TRBJ2-6; D is unresolved. Trimming left V 4 bases short and J 4 bases short, with 13 bases between. The CDR3 spans 16 residues. The V gene's germline CDR1 is KGHDR and CDR2 SFDVKD. The CDR3 loop reads CATSDPVRYGANVLTF. CDR3 nucleotide sequence: TGTGCCACCAGTGACCCGGTAAGATACGGGGCCAACGTCCTGACTTTC.

This clonotype was seen only a few times. Germline is not matched at one junction end, which may reflect a read error. This sequence joins TRBV5-1 and TRBJ2-5, with 8 positions matching TRBD2. Germline CDR1 reads SGHRS; CDR2 reads YFSETQ. The CDR3 covers 15 residues. CDR3 loop: CAGSKSGSRQETQYF. The CDR3 nucleotides are TGCGCCGGCAGCAAGAGCGGGAGTAGGCAAGAGACCCAGTACTTC.

This clonotype has a handful of counts. This chain joins TRBV12-5 and TRBJ2-4; D not resolved. Germline V gives CDR1 LGHNT, CDR2 FRNRAP. CDR3 length equals 18 residues. V gave up 1 base and J gave up 0 bases, with 16 bases separating them. CDR3 amino acids: CASGLGQSLALAKNIQYF. The CDR3 bases are TGTGCTAGTGGTTTGGGACAATCGCTGGCGCTAGCCAAAAACATTCAGTACTTC.